The rows below give T cell receptor beta chains drawn from one sample of a study of Graves' ophthalmopathy and Graves' hyperthyroidism. TCRdb passed the multiplex PCR reads through MiXCR, listing each CDR3 protein once. This sample yields hundreds of thousands of distinct CDR3 sequences, of which 22% are seen a single time; approximately 7% belongs to the top ten. Input material: peripheral blood. The receptors were sampled from a woman between 18 and 29 years old with stable Graves' hyperthyroidism. Some clones in this sample may be carry-over from other donors' samples. CDR3s include the opening cysteine and the closing phenylalanine or tryptophan. D genes are given only for firm matches. For some rows the clone size is stated as once, few or many, or as a class when expanded; others skip it.

j_call	d_call	v_call	clone_size	cdr3_aa	cdr3_nt
TRBJ2-5	.	TRBV11-2	.	CASSGVAPGEETQYF	TGTGCCAGCAGCGGAGTGGCCCCCGGGGAAGAGACCCAGTACTTC
TRBJ1-5	TRBD1	TRBV10-3	few	CAISPKGTGENQPQHF	TGTGCCATCAGCCCGAAAGGGACAGGGGAGAATCAGCCCCAGCATTTT
TRBJ2-2	.	TRBV7-6	.	CASSSTHRELFF	TGTGCCAGCAGCTCCACCCATCGGGAGCTGTTTTTT
TRBJ1-6	.	TRBV5-6	many	CASSFLDISSYDSPLHF	TGTGCCAGCAGCTTCCTGGACATCAGCTCCTATGATTCACCCCTCCACTTT
TRBJ1-1	.	TRBV12-3/TRBV12-4	many	CASSLSSRPNTEAFF	TGTGCCAGCAGTTTATCTTCCAGGCCGAACACTGAAGCTTTCTTT
TRBJ2-7	.	TRBV6-1	many	CASSDPGFQFSYEQYF	TGTGCCAGCAGTGATCCCGGGTTCCAATTCTCCTACGAGCAGTACTTC
TRBJ2-7	TRBD1	TRBV12-3/TRBV12-4	many	CASSRNQGQGGLGEQYF	TGTGCCAGCAGTCGGAACCAGGGACAGGGCGGTTTAGGCGAGCAGTACTTC
TRBJ1-1	TRBD1	TRBV7-2	many	CASSFDRGQAFF	TGTGCCAGCAGCTTCGACAGGGGCCAAGCTTTCTTT
TRBJ1-2	TRBD1	TRBV5-1	many	CASSRGGQGYGYTF	TGCGCCAGCTCTCGCGGGGGACAGGGCTATGGCTACACCTTC
TRBJ2-7	.	TRBV11-2	.	CASSLGAGTYYDQYF	TGTGCCAGCAGCTTAGGTGCGGGCACTTACTACGATCAGTACTTC
TRBJ1-1	.	TRBV6-1	many	CASSEVGSTEAFF	TGTGCCAGCAGTGAAGTTGGGTCGACTGAAGCTTTCTTT
TRBJ1-6	TRBD1	TRBV20-1	many	CSARAGTADNSPLHF	TGCAGTGCTAGAGCCGGGACAGCCGATAATTCACCCCTCCACTTT
TRBJ2-7	.	TRBV2	many	CASGEEIEQYF	TGTGCCAGTGGAGAGGAAATCGAGCAGTACTTC
TRBJ2-4	.	TRBV29-1	many	CSVEDGGIQYF	TGCAGCGTTGAGGACGGAGGCATTCAGTACTTC
TRBJ2-5	TRBD1	TRBV19	many	CASSIAHGTGDETQYF	TGTGCCAGTAGTATTGCGCACGGGACAGGGGACGAGACCCAGTACTTC
TRBJ1-1	TRBD1	TRBV27	many	CASSNRGQTVNTEAFF	TGTGCCAGCAGTAACAGGGGGCAGACGGTGAACACTGAAGCTTTCTTT
TRBJ1-2	.	TRBV10-3	.	CAISEVNYGYTF	TGTGCCATCAGTGAAGTAAACTATGGCTACACCTTC
TRBJ2-5	TRBD2	TRBV6-1	many	CASSKLALVETQYF	TGTGCCAGCAGTAAACTAGCGTTGGTGGAGACCCAGTACTTC
TRBJ2-7	.	TRBV6-1	many	CASSDNPGRYEQYF	TGTGCCAGCAGTGATAATCCAGGGCGCTACGAGCAGTACTTC
TRBJ1-2	.	TRBV29-1	.	CSVDSRDPRDGYTF	TGCAGCGTGGACTCTAGGGACCCCAGGGATGGCTACACCTTC
TRBJ2-2	.	TRBV10-3	many	CAIKAVSGTGELFF	TGTGCCATCAAGGCTGTTAGCGGTACCGGGGAGCTGTTTTTT
TRBJ1-6	.	TRBV4-1	many	CASSLWNLVSSYNSPLHF	TGCGCCAGCAGCCTATGGAATCTGGTCAGCTCCTATAATTCACCCCTCCACTTT
TRBJ2-5	.	TRBV28	many	CASSFEGRWVETQYF	TGTGCCAGCAGTTTCGAGGGGCGATGGGTAGAGACCCAGTACTTC
TRBJ2-5	TRBD1	TRBV13	many	CASSTRTGGQETQYF	TGTGCCAGCAGCACTCGGACAGGCGGCCAAGAGACCCAGTACTTC
TRBJ2-5	.	TRBV12-3/TRBV12-4	.	CASSRVSETQYF	TGTGCCAGCAGCAGGGTGTCTGAGACCCAGTACTTC
TRBJ2-7	.	TRBV19	once	CASSTRDGSYEQDF	TGTGCCAGTAGTACCCGGGACGGAAGCTACGAGCAGGACTTC
TRBJ1-1	.	TRBV12-3/TRBV12-4	.	CASSWQLNTEAFF	TGTGCCAGCAGTTGGCAGCTGAACACTGAAGCTTTCTTT
TRBJ2-7	TRBD2	TRBV12-3/TRBV12-4	many	CASWTSGRVEQYF	TGTGCCAGCTGGACTAGCGGGCGTGTCGAGCAGTACTTC
TRBJ2-7	TRBD1	TRBV5-6	many	CASSSGTGWEQYF	TGTGCCAGCAGCTCCGGGACAGGGTGGGAGCAGTACTTC
TRBJ2-5	.	TRBV7-2	many	CASSLATTRFETQYF	TGTGCCAGCAGCTTAGCGACGACTAGATTTGAGACCCAGTACTTC
TRBJ2-7	.	TRBV2	once	CASSAVQGVSYEQYF	TGTGCCAGCAGTGCTGTTCAGGGAGTTTCCTACGAGCAGTACTTC
TRBJ1-2	.	TRBV12-3/TRBV12-4	.	CASSFGVKAGYTF	TGTGCCAGCAGTTTCGGGGTAAAGGCGGGCTACACCTTC
TRBJ2-2	.	TRBV9	many	CASSVGANTGELFF	TGTGCCAGCAGCGTAGGGGCGAACACCGGGGAGCTGTTTTTT
TRBJ1-1	.	TRBV4-1	.	CASSRNGGTTEAFF	TGCGCCAGCAGTCGTAATGGGGGGACCACTGAAGCTTTCTTT
TRBJ2-7	.	TRBV5-1	many	CASSSNTGSRGYEQYF	TGCGCCAGCAGCTCCAATACGGGGTCCCGCGGTTACGAGCAGTACTTC
TRBJ1-5	.	TRBV20-1	many	CKPGGVDDQPQHF	TGCAAGCCCGGGGGCGTAGACGATCAGCCCCAGCATTTT
TRBJ1-2	.	TRBV30	many	CAWRDSRRASYTF	TGTGCCTGGAGGGACAGCCGAAGGGCCAGCTACACCTTC
TRBJ2-5	.	TRBV12-3/TRBV12-4	many	CASSFRVGLETQYF	TGTGCCAGCAGTTTTCGTGTAGGCTTAGAGACCCAGTACTTC
TRBJ2-2	TRBD2	TRBV28	many	CASRNSGRALTGELFF	TGTGCCAGCAGGAATAGCGGGAGGGCCCTTACCGGGGAGCTGTTTTTT
TRBJ1-5	TRBD1	TRBV6-5	many	CASSYDGTEPQHF	TGTGCCAGCAGTTACGACGGGACAGAGCCCCAGCATTTT
TRBJ2-7	TRBD2	TRBV3-1	few	CASRGETSGTSEQYF	TGTGCCAGCAGGGGGGAAACTAGCGGGACTAGCGAGCAGTACTTC
TRBJ1-1	TRBD1	TRBV18	many	CASSPLTGDTEAFF	TGTGCCAGCTCACCTCTCACAGGGGACACTGAAGCTTTCTTT
TRBJ2-5	.	TRBV7-8	.	CASSTGPGSPSETQYF	TGTGCCAGCAGCACAGGCCCAGGGTCCCCCTCCGAGACCCAGTACTTC
TRBJ1-1	.	TRBV6-2/TRBV6-3	many	CASSYRGRSMNTEAFF	TGTGCCAGCAGTTACCGGGGGAGGTCCATGAACACTGAAGCTTTCTTT
TRBJ2-5	TRBD2	TRBV27	.	CASSSGLAGWGDLETQYF	TGTGCCAGCAGTTCGGGACTAGCGGGCTGGGGGGACTTAGAGACCCAGTACTTC
TRBJ1-6	.	TRBV30	.	CAWATGSSYNSPLHF	TGTGCCTGGGCCACCGGGAGCTCCTATAATTCACCCCTCCACTTT